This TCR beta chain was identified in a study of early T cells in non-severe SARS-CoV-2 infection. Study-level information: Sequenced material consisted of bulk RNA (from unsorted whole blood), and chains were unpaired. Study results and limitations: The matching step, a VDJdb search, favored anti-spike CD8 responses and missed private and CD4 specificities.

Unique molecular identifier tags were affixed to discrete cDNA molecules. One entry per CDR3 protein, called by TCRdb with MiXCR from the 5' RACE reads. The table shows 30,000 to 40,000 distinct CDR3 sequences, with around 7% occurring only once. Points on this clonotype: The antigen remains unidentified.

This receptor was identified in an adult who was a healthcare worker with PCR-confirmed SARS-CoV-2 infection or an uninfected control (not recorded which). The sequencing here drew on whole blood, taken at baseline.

CDR3 DNA sequence: TGTGCCAGCAGCCGGACTTCGGCGGACAATCAGCCCCAGCATTTT. It yields the protein CASSRTSADNQPQHF. The rearrangement joins TRBV7-2 to TRBJ1-5, with D unresolved. Germline V gives CDR1 SGHTA, CDR2 FQGNSA. Trimming took off 5 bases at V and 3 bases at J, with 14 bases between the two ends. This CDR3 is built from 15 residues.